This T cell receptor beta chain appears in the sequencing data of a study of blood T cell repertoires in COVID-19. Authors' analysis steps: Scientists estimated how many nucleated cells there were by amplifying reference gene primers. Data came from immunoSEQ multiplex PCR; TCRdb stores just in-frame clones and leaves some out. V and J calls and clone size are given by that table; D and trimming were obtained from the DNA. The table has approximately 52,000 clones, 91% seen once. The CDR3 runs 17 residues. Per germline, CDR1 MDHEN and CDR2 SYDVKM. The V gene end was trimmed by 2 bases and the J gene end by 1 base; junction bases not matched to a gene: 3.

This TCR was sampled from a man aged 50 to 60 with acute or convalescent COVID-19. The chain carries TRBV28 and TRBJ1-5, with 12 positions matching TRBD1. The sequenced sample consisted of peripheral blood. CDR3 region: CASSLGTGGRSNQPQHF. The DNA of the CDR3 is TGTGCCAGCAGTTTAGGGACAGGGGGCAGAAGCAATCAGCCCCAGCATTTT.